This T cell receptor beta chain was captured by sequencing in a study of T cell responses to AZD1222 COVID-19 vaccine. General study points: It was only after the peak T cell response that any repertoires were sampled. Only five to seven AZD1222 recipients were seropositive at baseline. In a largely white British group with more females than males, clonal diversity was possibly underestimated.

TCRdb's copy holds only in-frame clones and misses some; the assay was immunoSEQ multiplex PCR. The repertoire includes 150,000 to 250,000 clones, over 85% of them detected once, and less than 1.2% sits in the top ten. The germline gives CDR1 ENHRY, CDR2 SYGVKD. The length of the CDR3 is 14 residues. Unmatched junction bases numbered 3, after V lost 0 bases and J lost 4 bases. Notes on this clone: The target antigen is unknown.

Both about-4-week and about-12-week second-dose recipients were combined. The sequence was obtained from an adult who received the AZD1222 COVID-19 vaccine. The source was peripheral blood, collected 28 days after the second AZD1222 dose. The gene calls are TRBV10-3 and TRBJ2-7; 7 bases match TRBD1. For the CDR3, the DNA is TGTGCCATCAGTGAGTCTACCAGGGGGTACGAGCAGTACTTC. It translates to CAISESTRGYEQYF.